This T cell receptor beta chain was retrieved from a study of vaccination effects on CD4 cells after COVID-19. Broader study findings: Only 1 of 255 vaccine-induced clones from healthy vaccinees cross-reacted with common cold coronaviruses.

Trimming took off 6 bases at V and 10 bases at J, with 21 bases between the two ends. The CDR3 loop spans 15 amino acids. The V gene's germline CDR1 is LNHDA and CDR2 SQIVND (reference sequence). ViraFEST used viral peptide pools to expand antigen-specific CD4+ T cells before sequencing. Subsequent to roughly 9 days of culture, CD4+ T cells were isolated. Participants were vaccinated with two doses of either the BNT162b2 or mRNA-1273 vaccine. Negative nucleocapsid antibody tests before and after vaccination confirmed no previous SARS-CoV-2 infection. In the cultures, half the medium was exchanged for IL-2 medium on days 3 and 7. Profiling relied on immunoSEQ multiplex PCR, and the TCRdb table lists in-frame clones only, not all of them. The sample has tens of thousands of clones; over 70% are singletons. About this clone itself: Its antigen is not known.

Material: CD4+ T cells from PBMCs cultured with HCoV-229E spike peptides, obtained after COVID-19 vaccination. V usage is TRBV19 and J usage is TRBJ1-4; possibly TRBD1 for D (6 bases). The source is a human donor who received a COVID-19 vaccine. The CDR3 loop reads CASRAIRDNGGKLFF. CDR3 nucleotides: TGTGCCAGTAGGGCGATCCGGGACAACGGCGGAAAACTGTTTTTT.